This T cell receptor (beta chain) was captured by sequencing in a study of coeliac disease. The table lists this clone with a few counts. TCRdb's table, derived via immunoSEQ multiplex PCR, lists solely in-frame clones and lacks some. This sample has more than 3,500 clones, with 50% to 65% found just once. Material: intraepithelial lymphocytes from the gut. The source of this sequence is a human donor with active celiac disease.

Here the CDR3 reads CASSIDAGLAGGLNTQYF. Here the CDR3 DNA reads TGTGCCAGTAGTATAGATGCGGGGCTAGCGGGAGGACTGAATACGCAGTATTTT. This chain uses TRBV19 with TRBJ2-3; TRBD2 agrees at 11 bases. V lost 0 bases and J lost 7; bases outside the gene matches: 12. Germline lookup yields CDR1 LNHDA and CDR2 SQIVND (reference sequence). The CDR3 length is 18 residues.